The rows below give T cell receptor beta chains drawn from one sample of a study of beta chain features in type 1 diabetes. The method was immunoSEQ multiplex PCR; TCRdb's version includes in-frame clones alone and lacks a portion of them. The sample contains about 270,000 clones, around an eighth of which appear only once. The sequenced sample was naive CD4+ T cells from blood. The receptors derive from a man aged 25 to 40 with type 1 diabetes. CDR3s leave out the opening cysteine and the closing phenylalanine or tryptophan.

ASSRREVSGELF	TRBJ2-2	TRBV25-1
ASSQQGAAEKLF	TRBJ1-4	TRBV7-2
ASSPIGTGSDEQY	TRBJ2-7	TRBV4-2
ASSQIDRPYEQY	TRBJ2-7	TRBV14
ASSQTGAQIQY	TRBJ2-4	TRBV28
ASSLTGYGSGTGELF	TRBJ2-2	TRBV4-1
ASSLGRGRADTQY	TRBJ2-3	TRBV5-1
SVESGVYEQY	TRBJ2-7	TRBV29-1
ASSLDLAVSTDTQY	TRBJ2-3	TRBV7-9
ASSQVLAGSYEQY	TRBJ2-7	TRBV4-3
ASSLARQNTEAF	TRBJ1-1	TRBV5-1
ASSRTSGLQETQY	TRBJ2-5	TRBV18
ASSRDRGYGYT	TRBJ1-2	TRBV6-5
ASSADRGQETQY	TRBJ2-5	TRBV6-1
ASTRQGLEKLF	TRBJ1-4	TRBV5-6
ASSLNSRETQY	TRBJ2-5	TRBV13
ASSRQDRESNQPQH	TRBJ1-5	TRBV7-2
ASSYSGGASYEQY	TRBJ2-7	TRBV6-5
ASSATATEAF	TRBJ1-1	TRBV6-5
ASSRLAANTGELF	TRBJ2-2	TRBV5-1
ASSSQHRGNYGYT	TRBJ1-2	TRBV28
ASFQRESTDTQY	TRBJ2-3	TRBV6-5
ASRDSSGNTEAF	TRBJ1-1	TRBV5-1
ASSLGLAVNTGELF	TRBJ2-2	TRBV7-9
ASSPQGLAYNEQF	TRBJ2-1	TRBV11-3
ASSRDTSGNTIY	TRBJ1-3	TRBV18
ASSYQTGDTEAF	TRBJ1-1	TRBV6-5
ASSYLQGTEAF	TRBJ1-1	TRBV5-1
ASSLGGSETQY	TRBJ2-5	TRBV7-9
ASSLGQPSGTQY	TRBJ2-5	TRBV7-6
AISEGTVAYEQY	TRBJ2-7	TRBV10-3
SVASGQETQY	TRBJ2-5	TRBV29-1